One sample yielded the 17 T cell receptor beta chains listed below, sequenced in a study of T cell responses to AZD1222 COVID-19 vaccine. Libraries were prepared by immunoSEQ multiplex PCR; TCRdb keeps only in-frame clonotypes and omits some of them. The sample shows more than 140,000 clones, about 87% of them seen only once. The sample in question was peripheral blood, obtained on day 0 of MenACWY control vaccination. These receptors were taken from an adult in good health.

The chain joins TRBV7-2 to TRBJ1-1, with a tentative D call TRBD1 (6 bases). Germline lookup yields CDR1 SGHTA and CDR2 FQGNSA. Trimming cost V 2 bases and J 0 bases, with 13 bases left between them. The length of the CDR3 is 16 residues. As DNA, the CDR3 is TGTGCCAGCAGCTTATACAGGGTAGGGATGAACACTGAAGCTTTCTTT. This codes for CASSLYRVGMNTEAFF.

The chain joins TRBV4-3 to TRBJ2-2; possibly TRBD1 or TRBD2 for D (5 bases each). Germline CDR1 and CDR2: LGHNA and YSLEER. This CDR3 is built from 15 residues. Trimming removed 5 bases at V and 4 bases at J, with 14 bases between. The CDR3 loop is CASSEGAGTTGELFF. For the CDR3, the DNA is TGCGCCAGCAGCGAAGGTGCAGGGACCACCGGGGAGCTGTTTTTT.

The chain links TRBV19 to TRBJ2-3, with D perhaps TRBD1 or TRBD2 (5 bases each). The CDR3 is made up of 13 amino acids. The ends were cut back, 4 bases at V and 4 bases at J, with 9 bases in the middle. Germline V CDR1 and CDR2: LNHDA, SQIVND (reference sequence). The CDR3 region is CASSSRDPDTQYF. The CDR3, as DNA: TGTGCCAGTAGTAGTAGGGACCCAGATACGCAGTATTTT.

This clone was counted once. The rearrangement uses TRBV5-6 and TRBJ2-6; D remains unclear. V was trimmed by 0 bases and J by 0 bases, leaving 7 bases between them. CDR1 is SGHDT, CDR2 YYEEEE, per germline. The CDR3 totals 16 residues. The CDR3 spells CASSLDGVSGANVLTF. CDR3 DNA: TGTGCCAGCAGCTTGGATGGGGTCTCTGGGGCCAACGTCCTGACTTTC. The full variable domain, rest sourced from reference TRBV5-6 and TRBJ2-6, is DAGVTQSPTHLIKTRGQQVTLRCSPKSGHDTVSWYQQALGQGPQFIFQYYEEEERQRGNFPDRFSGHQFPNYSSELNVNALLLGDSALYLCASSLDGVSGANVLTFGAGSRLTVL.

The rearrangement uses TRBV4-1 and TRBJ1-6; TRBD1 might be the D (5 bases). Trimming took 4 bases from V and 0 from J, leaving 13 bases between them. The CDR3 extends over 17 amino acids. The germline V gene has CDR1 MGHRA and CDR2 YSYEKL. The CDR3 DNA is TGCGCCAGCAGCCTCGGCGGGGGGAGCTCCTATAATTCACCCCTCCACTTT. As protein: CASSLGGGSSYNSPLHF.

The CDR3 loop is CASNPGGMNTEAFF. The DNA of the CDR3 is TGTGCCAGCAACCCGGGAGGGATGAACACTGAAGCTTTCTTT. This chain uses TRBV27 with TRBJ1-1; D remains ambiguous. Per the germline V gene, CDR1 is MNHEY and CDR2 is SMNVEV (reference sequence). V was shortened by 7 bases and J by 0 bases, with 12 bases between the two germline ends. The CDR3 runs to 14 residues.

This sequence joins TRBV4-2 and TRBJ2-3; TRBD2 is a possible D gene (5 bases). V was clipped by 1 base and J by 2 bases, with 25 bases between them. CDR1 LGHNA and CDR2 YNFKEQ come from the germline V gene. This CDR3 comprises 20 residues. The CDR3 sequence: CASSQVIGSETHADTDTQYF. The CDR3 bases are TGTGCCAGCAGCCAAGTAATTGGTAGCGAGACCCACGCTGACACAGATACGCAGTATTTT.

This clone turned up a few times. The V and J genes are TRBV5-4 and TRBJ1-3; D is ambiguous. Germline V CDR1 and CDR2: SGHNT, YYREEE (reference sequence). The CDR3 consists of 15 residues. V was shortened by 0 bases and J by 0 bases, with 7 bases between the two germline ends. CDR3 DNA sequence: TGTGCCAGCAGCTTGGCGGCGGCCTCTGGAAACACCATATATTTT. As protein: CASSLAAASGNTIYF.

This clone was seen a single time. The DNA for the CDR3 is TGTGCCAGCAGCTTAGATTCAGGGGGCTGGACTGAAGCTTTCTTT. It specifies CASSLDSGGWTEAFF. This chain connects TRBV11-2 to TRBJ1-1; 8 nucleotides line up with TRBD1. The length of the CDR3 is 15 residues. Looked up from germline, CDR1 is SGHAT and CDR2 is FQNNGV. The V and J ends lost 0 bases and 5 bases, in that order; junction bases with no gene match: 5.

Worth noting for this clone: A single base separates this from a much larger clone, so it may be a read error. Other DNA sequences from this sample encode an identical CDR3 as well. The chain has TRBV5-6 and TRBJ2-5, with unresolved D. The length of the CDR3 is 11 residues. V lost 2 bases and J lost 3, with 2 bases in between. The V gene's germline CDR1 is SGHDT and CDR2 YYEEEE. The CDR3 region has the DNA TGTGCCAGCAGCTTAGAAGAGACCCAGTACTTC. Translated: CASSLEETQYF.

This rearrangement joins TRBV7-9 to TRBJ2-7; no clear D gene. The CDR3 loop spans 15 amino acids. Deletions cut 2 bases from V and 6 bases from J, with 17 bases between. Germline assignment: CDR1 SEHNR and CDR2 FQNEAQ (reference sequence). CDR3 in amino acids: CASSLFSGPSGEQYF. The CDR3 DNA reads as TGTGCCAGCAGCTTATTCTCAGGCCCCTCAGGCGAGCAGTACTTC.

The chain is built from TRBV10-3 and TRBJ1-2; 7 bases map to TRBD1. Germline V lookup: CDR1 ENHRY, CDR2 SYGVKD. The V segment lost 5 bases and the J segment 4 bases; nucleotides outside the gene matches: 7. This CDR3 spans 14 amino acids. The CDR3 protein is CAISRRTGTYGYTF. CDR3 bases: TGTGCCATCAGTCGGAGGACAGGTACCTATGGCTACACCTTC.

The table lists this clone with a few counts. The rearrangement links TRBV2 to TRBJ2-5; D not certain. The length of the CDR3 is 11 residues. V was trimmed by 2 bases and J by 2 bases, leaving 0 bases between them. CDR1 and CDR2 from the germline V gene are SNHLY and FYNNEI. The CDR3 nucleotides are TGTGCCAGCAGTGAACAAGAGACCCAGTACTTC. Protein product: CASSEQETQYF.

The J gene is TRBJ1-1, the V gene TRBV28; tentative D call: TRBD1 (5 bases). CDR3 length: 16 amino acids. With 1 base removed from V and 6 bases from J, the gap between germline ends came to 18 bases. Germline CDR1 MDHEN, CDR2 SYDVKM. CDR3 region: CASSLLQGTGLSEAFF. The CDR3 DNA follows: TGTGCCAGCAGTTTATTGCAGGGTACCGGCTTATCTGAAGCTTTCTTT.

The chain couples TRBV9 to TRBJ2-3; TRBD2 matches 13 bases. The ends lost 6 bases at V and 0 bases at J; junction bases unmatched: 13. CDR1 and CDR2 from the germline V gene are SGDLS and YYNGEE. The CDR3 totals 19 residues. In DNA form, the CDR3 reads TGTGCCAGCACCTCCAGCGGACTAGCGGGAGCGGTGAGCACAGATACGCAGTATTTT. Translating gives CASTSSGLAGAVSTDTQYF.

The gene calls are TRBV7-3 and TRBJ2-1; 10 bases line up with TRBD2. The CDR3 covers 17 residues. The V gene end was trimmed by 2 bases and the J gene end by 7 bases; junction bases not matched to a gene: 11. Germline lookup yields CDR1 SGHTA and CDR2 FQGTGA. The CDR3 bases are TGTGCCAGCAGCTTAGAAGAGGCTAGCGGGAGTACGAATGAGCAGTTCTTC. This encodes CASSLEEASGSTNEQFF.

J is TRBJ1-1 and V is TRBV25-1; no clear D gene. V lost 6 bases and J 1 base, leaving 9 bases between the germline ends. This CDR3 spans 13 amino acids. CDR1 and CDR2 (germline): MGHDK, SYGVNS. CDR3 DNA sequence: TGTGCCAGCAGGGGATTCGGGAACACTGAAGCTTTCTTT. This codes for CASRGFGNTEAFF.